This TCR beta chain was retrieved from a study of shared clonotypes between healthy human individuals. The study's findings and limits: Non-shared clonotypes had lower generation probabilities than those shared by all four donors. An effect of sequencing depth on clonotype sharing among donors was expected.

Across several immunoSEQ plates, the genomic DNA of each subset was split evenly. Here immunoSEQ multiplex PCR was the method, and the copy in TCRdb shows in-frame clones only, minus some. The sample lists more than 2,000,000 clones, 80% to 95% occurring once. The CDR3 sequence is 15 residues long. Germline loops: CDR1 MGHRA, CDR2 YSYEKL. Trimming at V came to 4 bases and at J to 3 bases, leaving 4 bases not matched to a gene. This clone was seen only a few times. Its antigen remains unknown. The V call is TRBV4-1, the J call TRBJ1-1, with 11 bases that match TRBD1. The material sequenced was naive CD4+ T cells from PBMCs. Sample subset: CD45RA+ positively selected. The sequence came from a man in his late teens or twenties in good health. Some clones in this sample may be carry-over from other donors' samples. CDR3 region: CASSRPGQGDTEAFF. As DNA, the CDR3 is TGCGCCAGCAGCCGACCGGGACAGGGGGACACTGAAGCTTTCTTT.